These T cell receptor beta chains were read from a single sample in a study of blood T cell repertoires in COVID-19. Sequencing used immunoSEQ multiplex PCR; TCRdb keeps in-frame clones, though not all of them. Here the sample spans around 86,000 clones, roughly 84% being singletons. Sequencing input: peripheral blood. These receptors came from a woman older than 75 with acute or convalescent COVID-19. Both conserved end residues are part of each CDR3. A D gene is named only where the DNA matches it firmly. The size field is filled for only some rows; it gives once, few, many or a size class.

v_gene,j_gene,d_gene,abundance,CDR3nt,CDR3aa
TRBV4-2,TRBJ1-3,TRBD1,NA,TGTGCCAGCAGCCAAGATAGTCAGGGGGCAGGTGGAAACACCATATATTTT,CASSQDSQGAGGNTIYF
TRBV18,TRBJ1-5,NA,NA,TGTGCCAGCTCACCAAAGGAGCACGGCCAGCCCCAGCATTTT,CASSPKEHGQPQHF
TRBV6-1,TRBJ1-5,TRBD1,NA,TGTGCCAGCAGTGAGGGGTTCGGCAGGGGGCGGCAGCCCCAGCATTTT,CASSEGFGRGRQPQHF
TRBV5-4,TRBJ2-1,NA,NA,TGTGCCAGCAGCTTGGGAGGGGGCTCCTACAATGAGCAGTTCTTC,CASSLGGGSYNEQFF
TRBV19,TRBJ1-2,NA,once,TGTGCCAGTAGTATCCGGGACAAGCCGGAACTGGGGGGCTACACCTTC,CASSIRDKPELGGYTF
TRBV29-1,TRBJ1-1,NA,NA,TGCAGCGTTGGGACACAGAACACTGAAGCTTTCTTT,CSVGTQNTEAFF
TRBV10-3,TRBJ1-5,TRBD1,NA,TGTGCCATCAGTACGGACAGGGTCGGGCAGCCCCAGCATTTT,CAISTDRVGQPQHF
TRBV9,TRBJ1-5,NA,once,TGTGCCAGCAGCGCCGACAGGCTTCACCAGCCCCAGCATTTT,CASSADRLHQPQHF
TRBV14,TRBJ2-7,TRBD2,NA,TGTGCCAGCAGCATGGGGGGGACCGGGGTCTCCGAGCAGTACTTC,CASSMGGTGVSEQYF
TRBV18,TRBJ1-6,NA,NA,TGTGCCAGCTCATCATTGCCGAGCTCCTATAATTCACCCCTCCACTTT,CASSSLPSSYNSPLHF
TRBV6-5,TRBJ2-2,NA,NA,TGTGCCAGCAGTTACTCGAACCAGGGAAGGCCGGGGGAGCTGTTTTTT,CASSYSNQGRPGELFF
TRBV15,TRBJ1-2,TRBD1,NA,TGTGCCACCAGCAAAATGGGGCAGGGGGCACGGGGCTACACCTTC,CATSKMGQGARGYTF
TRBV14,TRBJ2-5,NA,NA,TGTGCCAGCAGCCCAACCGCCGGGACTCCAGGGGAGACCCAGTACTTC,CASSPTAGTPGETQYF
TRBV5-1,TRBJ2-1,NA,NA,TGCGCCAGCAGCTTGAGTGGGCAGAACAATGAGCAGTTCTTC,CASSLSGQNNEQFF
TRBV5-1,TRBJ1-1,TRBD1,NA,TGCGCCAGCAGCGCCCCCACAGGGGGCGGTGAAGCTTTCTTT,CASSAPTGGGEAFF
TRBV21-1,TRBJ2-3,NA,once,TGTGCCAGCAGCAAAAAACTGGGTAGCGGGGGGGCATGTGGCACAGATACGCAGTATTTT,CASSKKLGSGGACGTDTQYF
TRBV4-1,TRBJ2-7,NA,NA,TGCGCCAGCAGCCAAGATACGGCTAGCGCTTTCTACGAGCAGTACTTC,CASSQDTASAFYEQYF
TRBV19,TRBJ1-1,NA,NA,TGTGCCAGTAGTAGAAACCGGGACACCAACACTGAAGCTTTCTTT,CASSRNRDTNTEAFF
TRBV21-1,TRBJ2-7,NA,NA,TGTGCCAGCAGCCCCCCCAGGGCAGGGGGCCACGAGCAGTACTTC,CASSPPRAGGHEQYF
TRBV6-5,TRBJ1-3,NA,NA,TGTGCCAGCAGGCCACAGGGAGTTATTAACACCATATATTTT,CASRPQGVINTIYF
TRBV7-8,TRBJ1-2,NA,NA,TGTGCCAGCAGCTTAGCCGGGGGCTATGGCTACACCTTC,CASSLAGGYGYTF
TRBV7-2,TRBJ2-7,TRBD1,NA,TGTGCCAGCAGCGTACGGCCGGGACAGGTTACCTACGAGCAGTACTTC,CASSVRPGQVTYEQYF
TRBV3-1/TRBV3-2,TRBJ2-1,NA,NA,TGTGCCAGCAGTTTAGGGGCGGACAATGAGCAGTTCTTC,CASSLGADNEQFF
TRBV4-1,TRBJ2-2,NA,NA,TGCGCCAGCAGCCCCCAGGGTTTTGCCGGGGAGCTGTTTTTT,CASSPQGFAGELFF
TRBV18,TRBJ1-5,NA,NA,TGTGCCAGCTCACCTAGACAGGATAGCAATCAGCCCCAGCATTTT,CASSPRQDSNQPQHF
TRBV11-2,TRBJ2-1,NA,NA,TGTGCCAGCAGCTTAGTTCTACCCCCGGATGAGCAGTTCTTC,CASSLVLPPDEQFF
TRBV7-9,TRBJ2-6,NA,NA,TGTGCCAGCATCCCAGCCGGGCGGGACTCTGGGGCCAACGTCCTGACTTTC,CASIPAGRDSGANVLTF
TRBV5-4,TRBJ2-2,TRBD2,NA,TGTGCCAGCAGCCAAGGACTAGTGAACACCGGGGAGCTGTTTTTT,CASSQGLVNTGELFF
TRBV5-1,TRBJ1-2,NA,NA,TGCGCCAGCAGCTACAATTTCCCGGGGACAACCTATGGCTACACCTTC,CASSYNFPGTTYGYTF